Below are 19 T cell receptor beta chains sequenced from a single sample in a study of blood T cell repertoires in COVID-19. Assay used: immunoSEQ multiplex PCR; TCRdb lists only in-frame clones, some missing. The sample lists fewer than 150,000 clones, 75% to 90% seen once, with 30% in the top ten. Sequencing was performed on peripheral blood. These receptors originate from a woman in her sixties or seventies with acute or convalescent COVID-19.

The sample holds one count of this clone. The V call is TRBV5-6, the J call TRBJ1-1, with 8 nucleotides matching TRBD1. V shed 0 bases, J shed 10 bases, and the junction held 5 bases outside the gene matches. Germline CDR1 is SGHDT and CDR2 is YYEEEE. The CDR3 is 13 amino acids. The CDR3 here is CASSLDGTGAAFF. The DNA for the CDR3 is TGTGCCAGCAGCTTGGACGGGACAGGAGCAGCTTTCTTT.

In this sample, this clone turned up a few times. The rearrangement uses TRBV7-9 and TRBJ1-1; perhaps TRBD1 as D (5 bases). This CDR3 has 14 residues. Per germline, CDR1 SEHNR and CDR2 FQNEAQ (reference sequence). Trimming left V 6 bases short and J 1 base short, with 12 bases between. DNA of the CDR3: TGTGCCAGCAGAAAAAATCAGGGGAACACTGAAGCTTTCTTT. Amino acid sequence: CASRKNQGNTEAFF.

The V call is TRBV29-1, the J call TRBJ1-1, with 8 bases that match TRBD1. There are 14 residues in the CDR3. CDR1 and CDR2 from the germline V gene are SQVTM and ANQGSEA. With 4 bases clipped from V and 0 bases from J, the junction kept 4 bases outside the gene matches. The CDR3 loop reads CSVVMTGVNTEAFF. In nucleotides, the CDR3 is TGCAGCGTTGTCATGACAGGGGTGAACACTGAAGCTTTCTTT. Full variable domain (missing parts from reference TRBV29-1 and TRBJ1-1): SAVISQKPSRDICQRGTSLTIQCQVDSQVTMMFWYRQQPGQSLTLIATANQGSEATYESGFVIDKFPISRPNLTFSTLTVSNMSPEDSSIYLCSVVMTGVNTEAFFGQGTRLTVV.

The chain is built from TRBV28 and TRBJ2-1, with TRBD2 matching 8 bases. Germline CDR1 MDHEN, CDR2 SYDVKM. This CDR3 contains 13 residues. V shed 7 bases, J shed 3 bases, and the junction held 2 bases outside the gene matches. CDR3 region: CASTRGGYNEQFF. CDR3 nucleotide sequence: TGTGCCAGCACACGGGGGGGCTACAATGAGCAGTTCTTC.

This chain links TRBV27 with TRBJ2-5; TRBD1 aligns across 7 bases. After removal of 4 bases from V and 2 bases from J, the junction contained 4 bases not matched to a gene. The CDR3 spans 14 residues. The germline V gene encodes CDR1 MNHEY and CDR2 SMNVEV (reference sequence). CDR3 bases: TGTGCCAGCAGTTGGACAGGACCTCAAGAGACCCAGTACTTC. Its protein product is CASSWTGPQETQYF.

The rearrangement links TRBV2 to TRBJ1-4, with 9 bases identical to TRBD1. The CDR3 extends over 16 amino acids. V gave up 6 bases and J gave up 8 bases; unmatched junction bases: 13. Germline CDR1 and CDR2: SNHLY and FYNNEI. CDR3 nucleotides: TGTGCCAGCAGCTCCATCCCGGGACAGGGAGACGAAAAACTGTTTTTT. Translating it yields CASSSIPGQGDEKLFF.

The chain carries TRBV14 and TRBJ2-3; tentative D call: TRBD1 (5 bases). CDR1 and CDR2 from the germline V gene are SGHDN and FVKESK. The CDR3 sequence is 12 residues long. Trimming took 4 bases from V and 10 from J, leaving 12 bases between them. The CDR3 is CASSPRGSAQYF. CDR3 nucleotide sequence: TGTGCCAGCAGCCCTAGGGGTAGTGCGCAGTATTTT.

V is TRBV19 and J is TRBJ2-5; 10 nucleotides line up with TRBD2. Per germline, CDR1 LNHDA and CDR2 SQIVND (reference sequence). The CDR3 contains 16 residues. V lost 3 bases, J lost 2 bases, and 6 bases stayed unmatched. The CDR3 bases are TGTGCCAGTAGTATCACGGCTAGCGGGGGTCAAGAGACCCAGTACTTC. Its translation: CASSITASGGQETQYF.

This clone was seen a single time. V usage is TRBV11-2 and J usage is TRBJ1-1; D may be TRBD1 (5 bases). The V and J ends lost 6 bases and 0 bases respectively, with 14 bases between them. The CDR3 is 15 residues long. Germline loops: CDR1 SGHAT, CDR2 FQNNGV. CDR3 protein: CASSPQTALNTEAFF. CDR3 sequence (DNA): TGTGCCAGCAGTCCCCAGACAGCCTTGAACACTGAAGCTTTCTTT.

This clone was found once. The rearrangement joins TRBV27 to TRBJ1-6, with D perhaps matching TRBD1 (5 bases). The germline gives CDR1 MNHEY, CDR2 SMNVEV (reference sequence). The length of the CDR3 is 14 residues. V lost 5 bases and J lost 7, with 12 bases in between. Written as DNA, the CDR3 is TGTGCCAGCAGTCCTCGACAGAGGAATTCACCCCTCCACTTT. Translation gives CASSPRQRNSPLHF.

V usage is TRBV19 and J usage is TRBJ1-5; the D is unclear. The germline gives CDR1 LNHDA, CDR2 SQIVND (reference sequence). The V end lost 4 bases, the J end lost 4 bases, and 14 bases lay between the germline ends. The CDR3 runs 15 residues. The CDR3 reads CASSKTAIGNQPQHF. As DNA, the CDR3 is TGTGCCAGTAGTAAGACCGCTATCGGGAATCAGCCCCAGCATTTT. Full variable domain (rest looked up from reference TRBV19 and TRBJ1-5): DGGITQSPKYLFRKEGQNVTLSCEQNLNHDAMYWYRQDPGQGLRLIYYSQIVNDFQKGDIAEGYSVSREKKESFPLTVTSAQKNPTAFYLCASSKTAIGNQPQHFGDGTRLSIL.

The chain employs TRBV28 and TRBJ2-2, with D perhaps TRBD1 (6 bases). Germline V CDR1 and CDR2: MDHEN, SYDVKM. The CDR3 spans 16 residues. V dropped 8 bases and J dropped 0 bases, with 16 bases sitting between them. The CDR3: CASQETRQANTGELFF. CDR3 nucleotides: TGTGCCAGCCAAGAAACGAGACAGGCGAACACCGGGGAGCTGTTTTTT.

The chain has TRBV18 and TRBJ1-6; weak D call: TRBD1 (5 bases). The CDR3 has 14 amino acids. Between the trimmed V and J ends, which lost 6 bases and 6 bases, there was a span of 12 bases. Germline V lookup: CDR1 KGHSH, CDR2 LQKENI. The CDR3 reads CASSSTDINSPLHF. The DNA for the CDR3 is TGTGCCAGCTCCTCGACAGACATTAATTCACCCCTCCACTTT.

This sequence joins TRBV10-3 and TRBJ1-3; D unresolved. CDR1 and CDR2 (germline): ENHRY, SYGVKD. The V end lost 7 bases, the J end lost 0 bases, and 10 bases lay between the germline ends. This CDR3 is built from 14 residues. CDR3 region: CAITKQVSGNTIYF. CDR3 nucleotides: TGTGCCATCACAAAGCAGGTCTCTGGAAACACCATATATTTT.

V and J are TRBV7-3 and TRBJ1-3; D unclear. This CDR3 is built from 15 residues. V was cut by 2 bases and J by 0 bases, with 8 bases left in between. Germline lookup yields CDR1 SGHTA and CDR2 FQGTGA. CDR3 DNA sequence: TGTGCCAGCAGCTTATTTCTGAGCTCTGGAAACACCATATATTTT. Its protein is CASSLFLSSGNTIYF.

The chain links TRBV30 to TRBJ1-2, with unresolved D. The CDR3 spans 11 residues. From germline, CDR1 is GTSNPN and CDR2 SVGIG (reference sequence). V gave up 3 bases and J gave up 7 bases, with 9 bases separating them. The CDR3 here is CAWSLSPGYTF. DNA for the CDR3: TGTGCCTGGAGCCTAAGCCCTGGCTACACCTTC. Looking up the rest from reference TRBV30 and TRBJ1-2 gives the full variable domain: SQTIHQWPATLVQPVGSPLSLECTVEGTSNPNLYWYRQAAGRGLQLLFYSVGIGQISSEVPQNLSASRPQDRQFILSSKKLLLSDSGFYLCAWSLSPGYTFGSGTRLTVV.

The V and J genes are TRBV3-1 (or the pseudogene TRBV3-2) and TRBJ1-1; TRBD1 is a possible D gene (6 bases). Trimming removed 5 bases from V and 8 bases from J, with 9 bases in between. The CDR3 extends over 11 amino acids. The germline V gene encodes CDR1 LGHDT and CDR2 YNNKEL (reference sequence). This chain's CDR3 is CASSYDREAFF. CDR3 coding DNA: TGTGCCAGCAGCTACGACAGGGAAGCTTTCTTT.

The genes are TRBV2 and TRBJ1-5; 10 nucleotides align to TRBD1. The V and J ends lost 3 bases and 6 bases, in that order; junction bases with no gene match: 2. The CDR3 runs 14 residues. CDR1 is SNHLY, CDR2 FYNNEI, per germline. The CDR3 here is CASSDRDRGQPQHF. The CDR3 coding sequence is TGTGCCAGCAGTGACAGGGACAGGGGTCAGCCCCAGCATTTT.

The rearrangement links TRBV5-1 to TRBJ2-2; no firm D call. This CDR3 region has 15 residues. The germline V and J ends were trimmed by 0 bases and 9 bases, with 15 bases remaining between them. The germline CDR1 and CDR2 sequences are SGHRS and YFSETQ. The CDR3 nucleotides are TGCGCCAGCAGCTTGGCCGAATCCCTGAGCAGGGAGCTGTTTTTT. It is translated as CASSLAESLSRELFF.